The 13 T cell receptor beta chains given below trace back to one sample, sequenced in a study of blood T cell repertoires in COVID-19. The repertoire was sequenced with immunoSEQ multiplex PCR; TCRdb's copy has only in-frame clones and lacks some. The table records 130,000 or so clones, 84% of them present only once. The specimen was PBMCs or T cells enriched from blood (not recorded which). These receptors were collected from a middle-aged man with acute COVID-19.

The rearrangement links TRBV24-1 to TRBJ2-1; D gene ambiguous. The CDR3 is made up of 13 amino acids. Deletions cut 4 bases from V and 9 bases from J, with 12 bases between. The germline V gene has CDR1 KGHDR and CDR2 SFDVKD. This CDR3 reads CATSDDLRSEQFF. The CDR3, as DNA: TGTGCCACCAGTGACGACCTTCGGAGTGAGCAGTTCTTC.

The chain links TRBV19 to TRBJ2-3; 10 bases map to TRBD2. The CDR3 totals 15 residues. The germline gives CDR1 LNHDA, CDR2 SQIVND (reference sequence). J lost 1 base, V lost 5 bases, and 3 bases had no gene match. The CDR3 coding sequence is TGTGCCAGTAGTGAAGGACTAGCGGGCACAGATACGCAGTATTTT. Amino acids: CASSEGLAGTDTQYF.

The chain is built from TRBV7-8 and TRBJ1-1, with D possibly TRBD1 on 5 matching bases. Germline CDR1 and CDR2: SGHVS and FQNEAQ. This CDR3 spans 15 amino acids. Trimming shortened V by 3 bases and J by 4 bases, and 15 bases separated the two germline ends. CDR3 region: CASSLLHGGFTEAFF. DNA of the CDR3: TGTGCCAGCAGCTTGCTACATGGGGGGTTCACTGAAGCTTTCTTT.

The V call is TRBV7-3, the J call TRBJ1-1; the match to TRBD1 covers 7 bases. There are 15 residues in the CDR3. Germline values: CDR1 SGHTA, CDR2 FQGTGA. V shed 5 bases, J shed 4 bases, and the junction held 10 bases outside the gene matches. The CDR3 DNA follows: TGTGCCAGCAGCGCCCGGACAGGTGGTTCCACTGAAGCTTTCTTT. Its translation is CASSARTGGSTEAFF.

The rearrangement links TRBV6-5 to TRBJ2-3; no clear D. The germline CDR1 and CDR2 sequences are MNHEY and SVGAGI. CDR3 length equals 11 residues. Trimming removed 5 bases from V and 6 bases from J, with 6 bases in between. The CDR3 here is CASSMRDTQYF. The CDR3 DNA is TGTGCCAGCAGTATGAGGGATACGCAGTATTTT.

This clone appeared a few times. The chain couples TRBV19 to TRBJ1-3; possibly TRBD1 for D (5 bases). With 10 bases removed from V and 4 bases from J, the gap between germline ends came to 20 bases. This CDR3 region has 15 residues. The germline CDR1 and CDR2 sequences are LNHDA and SQIVND (reference sequence). The CDR3 spells CATSDRPQGGNTIYF. The CDR3 DNA sequence: TGTGCCACCTCGGACCGCCCGCAGGGAGGAAACACCATATATTTT. The variable domain in full, with the rest retrieved from reference TRBV19 and TRBJ1-3, is DGGITQSPKYLFRKEGQNVTLSCEQNLNHDAMYWYRQDPGQGLRLIYYSQIVNDFQKGDIAEGYSVSREKKESFPLTVTSAQKNPTAFYLCATSDRPQGGNTIYFGEGSWLTVV.

The V and J genes are TRBV4-1 and TRBJ2-1; maybe TRBD1 (6 bases). The CDR3 has 13 amino acids. The V end was cut by 2 bases, the J end by 9 bases, with 11 bases between. Germline loops: CDR1 MGHRA, CDR2 YSYEKL. In DNA, the CDR3 is TGCGCCAGCAGCCAATCCCACAGGGCTGAGCAGTTCTTC. As protein: CASSQSHRAEQFF.

This clone appeared a single time. The gene calls are TRBV24-1 and TRBJ2-2, with D unclear. The CDR3 has 16 amino acids. Trimming took off 2 bases at V and 5 bases at J, with 14 bases between the two ends. Looked up from germline, CDR1 is KGHDR and CDR2 is SFDVKD. CDR3 region: CATSDWQAGLTGELFF. The CDR3, as DNA: TGTGCCACCAGTGATTGGCAGGCAGGCCTTACCGGGGAGCTGTTTTTT.

The chain has TRBV27 and TRBJ2-7; TRBD1 is a possible D gene (5 bases). The V and J ends lost 6 bases and 6 bases respectively, with 27 bases between them. This CDR3 region has 17 residues. CDR1 MNHEY and CDR2 SMNVEV come from the germline V gene (reference sequence). This CDR3 is CASSYTTDDIFLGEQYF. CDR3 nucleotides: TGTGCCAGCAGCTATACGACAGACGACATCTTCTTGGGCGAGCAGTACTTC.

This clone has only one observation. V is TRBV16 and J is TRBJ1-2; D gene uncertain. CDR3 length: 13 amino acids. Trimming stripped 4 bases from V and 8 bases from J, with 14 bases between. From germline, CDR1 is KGHSY and CDR2 FQNENV. The CDR3 region is CASSLPREEGYTF. The CDR3 coding sequence is TGTGCCAGCAGCCTCCCCCGGGAGGAGGGCTACACCTTC.

The gene calls are TRBV3-1 (or the pseudogene TRBV3-2) and TRBJ1-5; a possible D gene is TRBD1 (5 bases). Germline CDR1 reads LGHDT; CDR2 reads YNNKEL (reference sequence). This CDR3 has 13 amino acids. The germline V and J ends were trimmed by 0 bases and 6 bases, with 6 bases remaining between them. CDR3 sequence (DNA): TGTGCCAGCAGCCAAGAAGGGGTTCAGCCCCAGCATTTT. Translating it yields CASSQEGVQPQHF.

The chain recombines TRBV5-1 with TRBJ2-7; maybe TRBD1 (6 bases). Germline values: CDR1 SGHRS, CDR2 YFSETQ. Trimming shortened V by 4 bases and J by 0 bases, and 14 bases separated the two germline ends. This CDR3 has 15 amino acids. The CDR3, as DNA: TGCGCCAGCAGCCACGGGGACACCAGCTCCTACGAGCAGTACTTC. Protein sequence: CASSHGDTSSYEQYF.

The chain has TRBV9 and TRBJ2-1; 11 bases fit TRBD2. CDR3 length: 15 amino acids. CDR1 SGDLS and CDR2 YYNGEE come from the germline V gene. V gave up 4 bases and J gave up 5 bases; unmatched junction bases: 5. The CDR3 DNA reads as TGTGCCAGCAGCAGTAGCGGGAGGGCCGACAATGAGCAGTTCTTC. Translating it yields CASSSSGRADNEQFF.